This is a list of T cell receptor beta chains from one sample in a study of cytomegalovirus exposure and HLA in healthy donors. TCRdb's copy holds only in-frame clones and misses some; the assay was immunoSEQ multiplex PCR. The sample holds about 55,000 clones, about three quarters seen once. Sample: PBMCs. All receptors come from a female donor in good health and CMV-seronegative. The CDR3 runs from the conserved cysteine through the conserved F or W. Fields, in order: D gene, clone size, V gene, J gene, CDR3 DNA, CDR3 protein. A D gene is named only where the DNA matches it firmly. Size is omitted from some rows. Given values are once, few, many or a class for expanded clones.

-	-	TRBV2	TRBJ1-5	TGTGCCAGCAGTGAGGGGCCTTTGGGTTGGCAGCCCCAGCATTTT	CASSEGPLGWQPQHF
TRBD1	-	TRBV5-4	TRBJ2-7	TGTGCCAGCAGCTTGGAGGACAGGGGAGGCGAGCAGTACTTC	CASSLEDRGGEQYF
-	-	TRBV6-5	TRBJ1-6	TGTGCCAGCAGGCGAAAGGGGAATTCACCCCTCCACTTT	CASRRKGNSPLHF
TRBD2	-	TRBV6-1	TRBJ2-3	TGTGCCAGCGGCTTTTTAGCGGGTAGCACAGATACGCAGTATTTT	CASGFLAGSTDTQYF
TRBD1	-	TRBV29-1	TRBJ1-5	TGCAGCGTACGGACAGGTAGCAATCAGCCCCAGCATTTT	CSVRTGSNQPQHF
TRBD1	-	TRBV9	TRBJ2-7	TGTGCCAGCAGCGTAGATTGGACAGGGTACCACGAGCAGTACTTC	CASSVDWTGYHEQYF
-	-	TRBV7-9	TRBJ1-2	TGTGCCAGCAGCCCAACAGGGCAACAGGGCTACACCTTC	CASSPTGQQGYTF
-	-	TRBV2	TRBJ1-3	TGTGCCAGCAGTGAAGACGGCCAGGTGTCTGGAAACACCATATATTTT	CASSEDGQVSGNTIYF
-	-	TRBV7-3	TRBJ2-5	TGTGCCAGCAGCCCTTCCGGGGGAGAGACCCAGTACTTC	CASSPSGGETQYF
-	-	TRBV5-5	TRBJ1-2	TGTGCCAGCAGCTTACAGGCTTCCCTTATCTATGGCTACACCTTC	CASSLQASLIYGYTF
TRBD2	-	TRBV2	TRBJ2-1	TGTGCCAGCAGTGAGGGGACTAGCGGCTTTAATGAGCAGTTCTTC	CASSEGTSGFNEQFF
TRBD2	-	TRBV5-1	TRBJ2-3	TGCGCCAGCCTTCCGGGACTAGCGGGGGTCACTAGCACAGATACGCAGTATTTT	CASLPGLAGVTSTDTQYF
-	-	TRBV5-6	TRBJ1-5	TGTGCCAGCAGCCCCCATCAAGGGGTGGGGCAGCCCCAGCATTTT	CASSPHQGVGQPQHF
TRBD1	-	TRBV6-5	TRBJ2-7	TGTGCCAGCAGTTACTCCGGGACAGGGCTGAACGAGCAGTACTTC	CASSYSGTGLNEQYF
TRBD1	-	TRBV5-1	TRBJ1-2	TGCGCCAGCAGCCTGGGACAGAACTATGGCTACACCTTC	CASSLGQNYGYTF
-	-	TRBV30	TRBJ2-2	TGTGCCTGGGAGGTCGTGGCCGGGGAGCTGTTTTTT	CAWEVVAGELFF
TRBD1	-	TRBV4-3	TRBJ1-2	TGCGCCAGCAGCCACGGGACAGGGGGAGATGGCTACACCTTC	CASSHGTGGDGYTF
TRBD1	once	TRBV28	TRBJ1-3	TGTGCCAGCACCAACAGGGGACCTGGAAACACCATATATTTT	CASTNRGPGNTIYF
-	-	TRBV29-1	TRBJ2-5	TGCAGCGTTGTAGACGGGGGAGAGACCCAGTACTTC	CSVVDGGETQYF
TRBD1	-	TRBV7-6	TRBJ1-2	TGTGCCAGCAGCTTAGAAGAGGGGGCTAGGGGTGGCTACACCTTC	CASSLEEGARGGYTF
TRBD1	-	TRBV19	TRBJ1-2	TGTGCCAGTAGTATTGCCGGGACAGCCTATGGCTACACCTTC	CASSIAGTAYGYTF
TRBD2	few	TRBV15	TRBJ2-3	TGTGCCACCAGCAGAGGACTAGCGGGAGGGCCCGGCACAGATACGCAGTATTTT	CATSRGLAGGPGTDTQYF
TRBD2	-	TRBV2	TRBJ2-5	TGTGCCAGCAGTTTATGGGGACTAGCGGGGGGAGAAGAGACCCAGTACTTC	CASSLWGLAGGEETQYF
TRBD1	-	TRBV19	TRBJ1-2	TGTGCCAGTAGTACTTGGACAGGGGTTAACTATGGCTACACCTTC	CASSTWTGVNYGYTF
-	-	TRBV9	TRBJ2-2	TGTGCCAGCAGCACCGGGACAACTCCCGGGGAGCTGTTTTTT	CASSTGTTPGELFF
TRBD2	-	TRBV4-2	TRBJ2-5	TGTGCCAGCAGCCAGGAACTAGCGGGGCAAGAGACCCAGTACTTC	CASSQELAGQETQYF
-	-	TRBV5-1	TRBJ2-5	TGCGCCAGCAGCCTAGGAGGGCTAAGGCAAGAGACCCAGTACTTC	CASSLGGLRQETQYF
-	-	TRBV9	TRBJ2-5	TGTGCCAGCAGCGTAGAAGGTAGAGGGTCGGAGACCCAGTACTTC	CASSVEGRGSETQYF
TRBD1	-	TRBV2	TRBJ2-2	TGTGCCAGCATGGGACAGGGGACCGAGGAGCTGTTTTTT	CASMGQGTEELFF
-	-	TRBV11-2	TRBJ2-3	TGTGCCAGCAGCTTAGCCTACCAAGATACGCAGTATTTT	CASSLAYQDTQYF
-	-	TRBV2	TRBJ2-5	TGTGCCAGCAGTCCCGACAGTTTCGGGGAGACCCAGTACTTC	CASSPDSFGETQYF
-	-	TRBV4-2	TRBJ2-7	TGTGCCAGCAGCCAAACACTAGGAAACTCCTACGAGCAGTACTTC	CASSQTLGNSYEQYF
-	-	TRBV28	TRBJ2-7	TGTGCCAGCACCCCGGGCTTGGGAGGCTCCTACGAGCAGTACTTC	CASTPGLGGSYEQYF
-	-	TRBV6-1	TRBJ2-7	TGTGCCAGCAGTGCGGGGTTAGGCTACGAGCAGTACTTC	CASSAGLGYEQYF
-	-	TRBV5-1	TRBJ2-1	TGCGCCAGCAGCTTAGGTTACAGGGTAGGGTACAATGAGCAGTTCTTC	CASSLGYRVGYNEQFF
TRBD2	-	TRBV5-3	TRBJ2-2	TGTGCCAGAAAGACGGACGGACTAGCGGGGGAGTTCGTCGGGGAGCTGTTTTTT	CARKTDGLAGEFVGELFF
-	once	TRBV2	TRBJ2-7	TGTGCCAGCAACTCGGGTTCCAGTTCCTACGAGCAGTACTTC	CASNSGSSSYEQYF
TRBD1	-	TRBV19	TRBJ1-1	TGTGCCATTTCCCAGGGGGGCGCTGAAGCTTTCTTT	CAISQGGAEAFF
TRBD2	-	TRBV28	TRBJ2-4	TGTGCCAGCAGTCCTCGACTAGCGGGAGGGCCGATCGGACGGTACAACATTCAGTACTTC	CASSPRLAGGPIGRYNIQYF
TRBD1	medium-sized	TRBV6-5	TRBJ2-3	TGTGCCAGCAGTTACTCTGGGACAGGGTTAGATACGCAGTATTTT	CASSYSGTGLDTQYF
-	-	TRBV6-1	TRBJ1-5	TGTGCCAGCAGTGACAATAGCAATCAGCCCCAGCATTTT	CASSDNSNQPQHF
-	-	TRBV28	TRBJ1-4	TGTGCCAGCAGCAACCTCCTACCTGGAGGTGAAAAACTGTTTTTT	CASSNLLPGGEKLFF
-	-	TRBV11-2	TRBJ2-7	TGTGCCAGCAGCTTAGAGCCTTCCTACTACGAGCAGTACTTC	CASSLEPSYYEQYF
-	-	TRBV23-1	TRBJ1-1	TGCGCCAGCAGTCAATGTTGCAGGGAGGGGCGGGGGAACACTGAAGCTTTCTTT	CASSQCCREGRGNTEAFF
TRBD1	-	TRBV5-1	TRBJ1-2	TGCGCCAGCAGCTTGGAGGCTCTCAGGGGGCTTAAGGGCTACACCTTC	CASSLEALRGLKGYTF
TRBD2	few	TRBV6-1	TRBJ2-2	TGTGCCAGCAGTGAAGGTGGACTAGCATGGCCCAATGGGGAGCTGTTTTTT	CASSEGGLAWPNGELFF